The 27 T cell receptor beta chains below come from one sample, sequenced in a study of T cells in Graves' hyperthyroidism and ophthalmopathy. The investigators amplified TCR beta CDR3 regions from RNA transcripts. The TCR CDR3 was amplified in a first-round RT-PCR using the HTBI primer set. In TCRdb, the multiplex PCR reads were re-called with MiXCR into one record per CDR3 protein. Here the sample spans hundreds of thousands of distinct CDR3 sequences, less than 25% being singletons. Sequencing input: blood. Receptor source: a man aged 25-45 years with Graves' ophthalmopathy.

The genes are TRBV7-6 and TRBJ2-7; the D gene could be TRBD1 or TRBD2 (5 bases each). Per the germline V gene, CDR1 is SGHVS and CDR2 is FNYEAQ. Deletions cut 5 bases from V and 2 bases from J, with 10 bases between. The CDR3 totals 13 residues. The CDR3 region is CASSKGTAYEQYF. The CDR3 DNA sequence: TGTGCCAGCAGCAAGGGGACGGCCTACGAGCAGTACTTC.

The rearrangement uses TRBV7-9 and TRBJ2-3; 13 bases line up with TRBD2. J lost 3 bases, V lost 5 bases, and 8 bases had no gene match. In germline, CDR1 is SEHNR, CDR2 FQNEAQ (reference sequence). The CDR3 loop spans 17 amino acids. CDR3: CASSPPRLAGGTDTQYF. For the CDR3, the DNA is TGTGCCAGCAGCCCTCCCCGACTAGCGGGAGGTACAGATACGCAGTATTTT.

This clonotype has at least ten counts. V is TRBV12-3 or TRBV12-4 and J is TRBJ2-3, with 15 bases fitting TRBD2. This CDR3 region has 16 residues. The J segment lost 3 bases and the V segment lost 5 bases, leaving 3 bases of the junction unmatched. The CDR3 loop reads CASSQGTSGRTDTQYF. CDR3 nucleotides: TGTGCCAGCAGTCAAGGGACTAGCGGGAGGACAGATACGCAGTATTTT.

This clonotype was picked up many times. This chain connects TRBV12-3 or TRBV12-4 to TRBJ2-5, with 11 bases that match TRBD2. The CDR3 length is 20 residues. Trimming removed 5 bases from V and 5 bases from J; junction bases left unmatched: 22. The DNA of the CDR3 is TGTGCCAGCAGTCCACTTTCACCGGGACTAGCGGATCTTAAGAGGGAGACCCAGTACTTC. Protein product: CASSPLSPGLADLKRETQYF.

This chain uses TRBV20-1 with TRBJ2-1, with a possible D match to TRBD1 (5 bases). V dropped 7 bases and J dropped 1 base, with 14 bases sitting between them. The CDR3 runs 14 residues. The germline V gene has CDR1 DFQATT and CDR2 SNEGSKA (reference sequence). DNA for the CDR3: TGCAGTGTCGGGTGGGGCGGTTCCTACAATGAGCAGTTCTTC. It specifies CSVGWGGSYNEQFF.

The chain couples TRBV20-1 to TRBJ1-2; TRBD1 agrees at 7 bases. Trimming took 1 base from V and 1 from J; bases not matched to a gene: 6. The CDR3 sequence is 15 residues long. Germline lookup yields CDR1 DFQATT and CDR2 SNEGSKA (reference sequence). The CDR3 DNA follows: TGCAGTGCTAGAGTTCGGGGACAGCTTAACTATGGCTACACCTTC. Translated, it gives CSARVRGQLNYGYTF.

This clonotype was found a few times. V is TRBV18 and J is TRBJ2-1, with TRBD2 identical over 8 bases. The germline V gene has CDR1 KGHSH and CDR2 LQKENI. V lost 0 bases to trimming and J lost 0 bases; unmatched junction nucleotides: 4. The CDR3 loop spans 17 amino acids. The CDR3 reads CASSPPERGSSYNEQFF. CDR3 coding DNA: TGTGCCAGCTCACCACCAGAGCGGGGGAGCTCCTACAATGAGCAGTTCTTC.

This clonotype was observed many times. V and J are TRBV12-3 or TRBV12-4 and TRBJ2-7, with D perhaps TRBD2 (5 bases). This CDR3 has 13 amino acids. Trimming removed 3 bases at V and 3 bases at J, with 9 bases between. The CDR3 DNA reads TGTGCCAGCAGTTTTGGACTGTACTACGAGCAGTACTTC. Protein sequence: CASSFGLYYEQYF.

J is TRBJ2-1 and V is TRBV7-2, with D maybe TRBD1 (8 bases). This CDR3 has 17 amino acids. Looked up from germline, CDR1 is SGHTA and CDR2 is FQGNSA. The V and J ends lost 0 bases and 4 bases respectively, with 16 bases between them. The CDR3 region has the DNA TGTGCCAGCAGCTTAGCCCCCTACAGGGGGGGGTACAATGAGCAGTTCTTC. It specifies CASSLAPYRGGYNEQFF.

Many counts were recorded for this clonotype. This chain connects TRBV18 to TRBJ2-3; tentatively, D is TRBD2 (6 bases). The CDR3 is 14 amino acids. With 5 bases removed from V and 0 bases from J, the gap between germline ends came to 9 bases. CDR1 is KGHSH, CDR2 LQKENI, per germline. In DNA form, the CDR3 reads TGTGCCAGCTCAGCTAGCGAGAGCACAGATACGCAGTATTTT. It translates to CASSASESTDTQYF.

This clonotype occurred once. The rearrangement links TRBV10-1 to TRBJ2-1; D ambiguous. The CDR3 extends over 12 amino acids. The germline V and J ends were trimmed by 0 bases and 9 bases, with 6 bases remaining between them. CDR1 and CDR2 from the germline V gene are WNHNN and SYGVQD (reference sequence). CDR3 region: CASSESSGEQFF. CDR3 nucleotide sequence: TGCGCCAGCAGTGAGTCGTCAGGTGAGCAGTTCTTC.

This clonotype was detected many times. The chain uses TRBV12-3 or TRBV12-4 and TRBJ2-7; TRBD2 agrees at 7 bases. Trimming cost V 5 bases and J 0 bases; bases outside gene matches: 4. The CDR3 spans 14 residues. CDR3 residues: CASSPIAGSYEQYF. CDR3 nucleotide sequence: TGTGCCAGCAGTCCTATAGCGGGCTCCTACGAGCAGTACTTC.

The rearrangement uses TRBV18 and TRBJ2-2; maybe TRBD1 (6 bases). Germline CDR1 and CDR2: KGHSH and LQKENI. V shed 2 bases and J shed 6 bases, with 13 bases lying between them. This CDR3 spans 15 amino acids. As DNA, the CDR3 is TGTGCCAGCTCACCAATAGCAGGGGCATCCGGGGAGCTGTTTTTT. Translation gives CASSPIAGASGELFF.

Only one count was recorded for this clonotype. The rearrangement links TRBV11-2 to TRBJ2-1; TRBD1 or TRBD2 may be the D gene (5 bases each). V was clipped by 0 bases and J by 6 bases, with 21 bases between them. CDR3 length: 18 amino acids. Germline loops: CDR1 SGHAT, CDR2 FQNNGV. For the CDR3, the DNA is TGTGCCAGCAGCTTAGACCGGGACGTAGTGGGAAGTCGCAATGAGCAGTTCTTC. It encodes CASSLDRDVVGSRNEQFF.

The J gene is TRBJ1-1, the V gene TRBV6-1; D ambiguous. The ends were cut back, 1 base at V and 5 bases at J, with 8 bases in the middle. The germline V gene encodes CDR1 MNHNS and CDR2 SASEGT. There are 13 residues in the CDR3. Here the CDR3 DNA reads TGTGCCAGCAGTGAAGTAGGGTGGACTGAAGCTTTCTTT. Protein: CASSEVGWTEAFF.

The rearrangement links TRBV9 to TRBJ2-1; no firm D call. Per the germline V gene, CDR1 is SGDLS and CDR2 is YYNGEE. V was cut by 1 base and J by 8 bases, with 19 bases left in between. The CDR3 contains 16 residues. The CDR3 coding sequence is TGTGCCAGCAGCGTAAGTGACGGTTCGTATGGGGATGAGCAGTTCTTC. This encodes CASSVSDGSYGDEQFF.

The gene calls are TRBV6-1 and TRBJ2-7, with a weak D call TRBD1 (6 bases). The germline V gene encodes CDR1 MNHNS and CDR2 SASEGT. This CDR3 comprises 16 residues. Trimming cost V 6 bases and J 0 bases, with 18 bases left between them. CDR3 protein: CASSPGHRMGSYEQYF. CDR3 nucleotide sequence: TGTGCCAGCAGCCCGGGACACCGTATGGGCTCCTACGAGCAGTACTTC.

V usage is TRBV12-5 and J usage is TRBJ1-5; TRBD1 aligns across 8 bases. Per germline, CDR1 LGHNT and CDR2 FRNRAP. V was clipped by 1 base and J by 7 bases; unmatched bases: 9. The CDR3 is 16 amino acids. The CDR3 DNA reads as TGTGCTAGTGGTTTGGGGGGACAGGCGGTCTACCAGCCCCAGCATTTT. Its translation is CASGLGGQAVYQPQHF.

In its sample, this clonotype was seen a few times. The V call is TRBV3-1, the J call TRBJ1-5; maybe TRBD1 (5 bases). The CDR3 has 13 amino acids. The germline gives CDR1 LGHDT, CDR2 YNNKEL (reference sequence). V dropped 4 bases and J dropped 6 bases, with 10 bases sitting between them. CDR3 in amino acids: CASSRRGTQPQHF. The CDR3 DNA sequence: TGTGCCAGCAGCCGGAGGGGAACTCAGCCCCAGCATTTT.

This chain joins TRBV19 and TRBJ2-5, with D unresolved. This CDR3 has 14 amino acids. The V and J ends lost 0 bases and 5 bases respectively, with 10 bases between them. The germline CDR1 and CDR2 sequences are LNHDA and SQIVND (reference sequence). CDR3 sequence (DNA): TGTGCCAGTAGTATAGACAGCCTCGTGGAGACCCAGTACTTC. Amino acid sequence: CASSIDSLVETQYF.

Note on this clonotype: This sequence may be a read error, since a much larger clone differs from it by one base. The rearrangement links TRBV11-3 to TRBJ2-7; 8 positions agree with TRBD2. Germline loops: CDR1 SGHNT, CDR2 YENEEA. CDR3 size: 15 residues. The CDR3 loop reads CANSPGGASSYEQYF. The CDR3 DNA reads as TGTGCCAACAGCCCCGGGGGGGCCAGCTCCTACGAGCAGTACTTC.

This clonotype has ten or more counts. The rearrangement links TRBV28 to TRBJ2-7; D not certain. Germline-derived CDR1 and CDR2 are MDHEN and SYDVKM. V dropped 3 bases and J dropped 4 bases, with 13 bases sitting between them. The CDR3 runs to 14 residues. CDR3 sequence (DNA): TGTGCCAGCAGTTTTGGTCAGCTTATTTACGAGCAGTACTTC. Translating gives CASSFGQLIYEQYF. The full variable domain, rest sourced from reference TRBV28 and TRBJ2-7, is DVKVTQSSRYLVKRTGEKVFLECVQDMDHENMFWYRQDPGLGLRLIYFSYDVKMKEKGDIPEGYSVSREKKERFSLILESASTNQTSMYLCASSFGQLIYEQYFGPGTRLTVT.

This clonotype has a count of ten or more. The rearrangement links TRBV6-1 to TRBJ2-3, with TRBD2 identical over 7 bases. Germline CDR1 is MNHNS and CDR2 is SASEGT. The CDR3 runs to 15 residues. With V trimmed by 2 bases and J by 4 bases, 6 bases remained unmatched. In DNA form, the CDR3 reads TGTGCCAGCAGTGAAATGCGTGGGAGGGCAGATACGCAGTATTTT. This encodes CASSEMRGRADTQYF.

The chain has TRBV29-1 and TRBJ2-1; 10 bases match TRBD2. The CDR3 sequence is 13 residues long. V was pared by 6 bases and J by 3 bases, with 2 bases of the junction left unmatched. The germline V gene has CDR1 SQVTM and CDR2 ANQGSEA. CDR3 loop: CSVGTSDYNEQFF. The CDR3 DNA sequence: TGCAGCGTGGGGACTAGCGACTACAATGAGCAGTTCTTC.

This clonotype was seen at least ten times. This chain uses TRBV7-2 with TRBJ2-5; D may correspond to TRBD1 or TRBD2 (6 bases each). The ends were cut back, 6 bases at V and 5 bases at J, with 16 bases in the middle. Germline V gene data show CDR1 as SGHTA and CDR2 as FQGNSA. This CDR3 has 14 amino acids. DNA of the CDR3: TGTGCCAGCAGTGCGTCGGGGGCGCGGGAGACCCAGTACTTC. It specifies CASSASGARETQYF.

This clonotype came up a few times. The V gene is TRBV4-3, the J gene TRBJ1-2; no firm D call. The CDR3 totals 16 residues. Germline loops: CDR1 LGHNA, CDR2 YSLEER. V lost 1 base and J 3 bases, leaving 15 bases between the germline ends. For the CDR3, the DNA is TGCGCCAGCAGCCAAGGACCCGATGAAGGTGACTATGGCTACACCTTC. It is translated as CASSQGPDEGDYGYTF.

This clonotype was seen a single time. The V gene is TRBV7-9, the J gene TRBJ2-7; D gene unclear. Germline CDR1 SEHNR, CDR2 FQNEAQ (reference sequence). V was pared by 3 bases and J by 7 bases, with 7 bases between. The CDR3 has 11 amino acids. In DNA, the CDR3 is TGTGCCAGCAGCTTGGGGAAGGAGCAGTACTTC. Translating it yields CASSLGKEQYF.